Below, 7 T cell receptor beta chains from the same sample are listed, as sequenced in a study of memory CD4+ T cells and cytomegalovirus serostatus (dated 2019 in TCRdb). Library construction relied on the immunoSEQ multiplex PCR assay. TCRdb obtained this table from immuneACCESS and retained in-frame rearrangements with V and J assigned. These tables miss some clones; where compared with another copy, unresolved V genes account for less than half of the shortfall, and the remainder is unexplained. This sample lists 70,000 or so clones; 75% to 85% were detected once. The leading ten clones occupy around 2.6% of the sample. Single viable CD3+CD4+CD8-CD45RO+ cells were sorted as memory CD4+ T cells on a FACSAria II. Source material: memory CD4+ T cells from blood. These receptors came from an adult in good health and CMV-seropositive.

V usage is TRBV2 and J usage is TRBJ2-1; no definite D call. The V end was cut by 6 bases, the J end by 12 bases, with 9 bases between. This CDR3 region has 10 residues. Germline assignment: CDR1 SNHLY and CDR2 FYNNEI. As DNA, the CDR3 is TGTGCCAGCAGCGCCGGGCCGCAGTTCTTC. Translation: CASSAGPQFF.

The chain uses TRBV5-1 and TRBJ2-3, with 7 bases matching TRBD2. The CDR3 contains 20 residues. CDR1 SGHRS and CDR2 YFSETQ come from the germline V gene. The V and J ends lost 0 bases and 3 bases, in that order; junction bases with no gene match: 19. The CDR3 nucleotides are TGCGCCAGCAGCTTGGCCGAGATTACTAGCTGGCGGGAGCTGACAGATACGCAGTATTTT. Translating gives CASSLAEITSWRELTDTQYF.

This chain connects TRBV11-3 to TRBJ2-5; TRBD2 aligns across 11 bases. The CDR3 covers 17 residues. J gave up 0 bases and V 3 bases, and 6 bases lay outside the gene matches. CDR1 is SGHNT, CDR2 YENEEA, per germline. The CDR3 here is CASSLGLADSHQETQYF. CDR3 in DNA: TGTGCCAGCAGCTTGGGACTAGCGGACTCACACCAAGAGACCCAGTACTTC.

The rearrangement uses TRBV11-2 and TRBJ1-5; D is uncertain. Trimming cost V 4 bases and J 1 base, with 8 bases left between them. Per germline, CDR1 SGHAT and CDR2 FQNNGV. The CDR3 is made up of 14 amino acids. As DNA, the CDR3 is TGTGCCAGCAGCTCCATCAAGAGCAATCAGCCCCAGCATTTT. It is translated as CASSSIKSNQPQHF.

The chain carries TRBV28 and TRBJ1-6; 10 bases agree with TRBD1. Germline V gene sequence: CDR1 MDHEN, CDR2 SYDVKM. Unmatched junction bases numbered 0, after V lost 6 bases and J lost 1 base. The CDR3 is made up of 15 amino acids. CDR3 protein: CASRGQGSYNSPLHF. The CDR3 nucleotides read TGTGCCAGCAGGGGACAGGGGTCCTATAATTCACCCCTCCACTTT.

This clone was counted only a few times. This chain connects TRBV4-3 to TRBJ2-6, with D possibly TRBD1 on 5 matching bases. The V gene's germline CDR1 is LGHNA and CDR2 YSLEER. CDR3 length: 15 amino acids. V lost 4 bases and J lost 0, with 7 bases in between. The CDR3 nucleotides read TGCGCCAGCAGCCGAGACAGCTCTGGGGCCAACGTCCTGACTTTC. Amino acid sequence: CASSRDSSGANVLTF.

The rearrangement uses TRBV11-2 and TRBJ2-1, with TRBD2 identical over 8 bases. The V and J ends lost 1 base and 10 bases, in that order; junction bases with no gene match: 6. The CDR3 is made up of 14 amino acids. The germline V gene encodes CDR1 SGHAT and CDR2 FQNNGV. The CDR3 spells CASSLVKPGGEQFF. In DNA form, the CDR3 reads TGTGCCAGCAGCTTAGTCAAGCCGGGAGGGGAGCAGTTCTTC.